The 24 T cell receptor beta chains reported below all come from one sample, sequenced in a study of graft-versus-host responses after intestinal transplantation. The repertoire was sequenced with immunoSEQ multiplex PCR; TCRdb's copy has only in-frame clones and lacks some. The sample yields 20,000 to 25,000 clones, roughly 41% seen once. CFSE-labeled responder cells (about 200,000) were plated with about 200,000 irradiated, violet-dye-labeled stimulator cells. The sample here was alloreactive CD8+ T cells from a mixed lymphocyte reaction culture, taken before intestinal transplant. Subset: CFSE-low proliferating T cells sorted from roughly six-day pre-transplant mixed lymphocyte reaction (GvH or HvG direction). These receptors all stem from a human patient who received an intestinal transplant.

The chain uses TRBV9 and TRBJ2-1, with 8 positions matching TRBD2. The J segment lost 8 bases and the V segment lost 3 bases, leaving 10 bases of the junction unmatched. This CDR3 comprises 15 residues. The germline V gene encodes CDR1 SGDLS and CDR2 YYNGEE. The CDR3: CASSGSGIQGDEQFF. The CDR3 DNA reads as TGTGCCAGCAGCGGTAGCGGGATTCAAGGCGATGAGCAGTTCTTC.

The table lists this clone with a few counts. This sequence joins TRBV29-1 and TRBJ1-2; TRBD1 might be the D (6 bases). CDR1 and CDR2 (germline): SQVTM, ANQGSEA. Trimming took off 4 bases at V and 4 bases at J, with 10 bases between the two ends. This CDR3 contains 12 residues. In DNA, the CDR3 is TGCAGCGTTGCACAGGGATCCTATGGCTACACCTTC. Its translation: CSVAQGSYGYTF.

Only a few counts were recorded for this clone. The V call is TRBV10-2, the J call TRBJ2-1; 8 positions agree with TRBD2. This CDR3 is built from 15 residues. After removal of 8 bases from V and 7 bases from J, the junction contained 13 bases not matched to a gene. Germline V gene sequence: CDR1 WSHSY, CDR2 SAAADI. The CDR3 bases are TGCGCCAGCCTTATCTTCCAGCGGGAGATAAATGAGCAGTTCTTC. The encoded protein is CASLIFQREINEQFF.

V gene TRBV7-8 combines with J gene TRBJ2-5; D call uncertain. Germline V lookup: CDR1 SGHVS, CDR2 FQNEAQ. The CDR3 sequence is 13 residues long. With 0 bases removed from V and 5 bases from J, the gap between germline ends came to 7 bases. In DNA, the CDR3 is TGTGCCAGCAGCTTAGCGCACTTTGAGACCCAGTACTTC. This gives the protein CASSLAHFETQYF.

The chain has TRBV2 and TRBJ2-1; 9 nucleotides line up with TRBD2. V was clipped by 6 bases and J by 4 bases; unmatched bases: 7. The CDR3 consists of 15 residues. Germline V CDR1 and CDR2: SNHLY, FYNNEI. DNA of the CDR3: TGTGCCAGCAGGGACCAAGCGGGAGGATACAATGAGCAGTTCTTC. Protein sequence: CASRDQAGGYNEQFF. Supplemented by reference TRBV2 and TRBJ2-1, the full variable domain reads EPEVTQTPSHQVTQMGQEVILRCVPISNHLYFYWYRQILGQKVEFLVSFYNNEISEKSEIFDDQFSVERPDGSNFTLKIRSTKLEDSAMYFCASRDQAGGYNEQFFGPGTRLTVL.

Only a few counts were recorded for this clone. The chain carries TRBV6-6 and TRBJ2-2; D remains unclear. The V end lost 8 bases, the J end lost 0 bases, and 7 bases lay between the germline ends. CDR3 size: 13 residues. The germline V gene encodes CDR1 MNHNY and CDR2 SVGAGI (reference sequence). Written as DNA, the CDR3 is TGTGCCAGCGGATACACGAACACCGGGGAGCTGTTTTTT. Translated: CASGYTNTGELFF.

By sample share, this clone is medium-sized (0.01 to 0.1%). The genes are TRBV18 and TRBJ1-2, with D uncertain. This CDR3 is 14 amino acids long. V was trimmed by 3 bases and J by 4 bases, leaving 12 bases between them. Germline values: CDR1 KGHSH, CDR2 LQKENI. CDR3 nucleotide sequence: TGTGCCAGCTCACCTACCAGTGACTCCTATGGCTACACCTTC. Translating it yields CASSPTSDSYGYTF.

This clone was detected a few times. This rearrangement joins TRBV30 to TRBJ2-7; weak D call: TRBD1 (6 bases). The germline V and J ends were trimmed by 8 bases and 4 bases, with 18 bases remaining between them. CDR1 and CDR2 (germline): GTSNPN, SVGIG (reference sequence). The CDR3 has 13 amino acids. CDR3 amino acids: CAGDLWGLYEQYF. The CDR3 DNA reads TGTGCCGGGGACCTCTGGGGGCTTTACGAGCAGTACTTC.

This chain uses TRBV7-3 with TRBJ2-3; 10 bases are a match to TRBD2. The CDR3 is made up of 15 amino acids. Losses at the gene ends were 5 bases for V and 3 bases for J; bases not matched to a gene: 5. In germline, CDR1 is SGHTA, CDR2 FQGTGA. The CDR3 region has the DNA TGTGCCAGCAGCACTAGCGGGGAGGTGACAGATACGCAGTATTTT. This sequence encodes CASSTSGEVTDTQYF.

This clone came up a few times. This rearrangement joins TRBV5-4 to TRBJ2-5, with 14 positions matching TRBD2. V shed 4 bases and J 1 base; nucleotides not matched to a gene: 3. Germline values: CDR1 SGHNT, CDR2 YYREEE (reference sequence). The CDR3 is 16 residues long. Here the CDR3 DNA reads TGTGCCAGCAGCCGACTAGCGGGAGGGATCCAAGAGACCCAGTACTTC. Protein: CASSRLAGGIQETQYF.

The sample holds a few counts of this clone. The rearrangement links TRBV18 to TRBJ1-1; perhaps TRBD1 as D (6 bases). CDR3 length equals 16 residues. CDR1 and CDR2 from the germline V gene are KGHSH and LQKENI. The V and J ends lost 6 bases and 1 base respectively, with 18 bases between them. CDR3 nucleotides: TGTGCCAGCTCGTTGACAGGAAGGTTGAGGAACACTGAAGCTTTCTTT. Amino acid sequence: CASSLTGRLRNTEAFF.

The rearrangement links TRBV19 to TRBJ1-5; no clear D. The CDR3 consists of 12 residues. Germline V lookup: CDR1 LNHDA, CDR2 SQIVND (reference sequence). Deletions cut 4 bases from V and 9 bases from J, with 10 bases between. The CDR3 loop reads CASSTGNRPQHF. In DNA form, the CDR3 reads TGTGCCAGTAGTACTGGGAACCGGCCCCAGCATTTT.

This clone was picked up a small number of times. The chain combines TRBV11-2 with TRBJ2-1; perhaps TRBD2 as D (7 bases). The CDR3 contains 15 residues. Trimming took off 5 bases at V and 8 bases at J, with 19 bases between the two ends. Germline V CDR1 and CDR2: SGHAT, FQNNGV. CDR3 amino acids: CASSILRGAGHEQFF. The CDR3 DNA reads TGTGCCAGCAGCATTCTACGGGGGGCGGGCCATGAGCAGTTCTTC.

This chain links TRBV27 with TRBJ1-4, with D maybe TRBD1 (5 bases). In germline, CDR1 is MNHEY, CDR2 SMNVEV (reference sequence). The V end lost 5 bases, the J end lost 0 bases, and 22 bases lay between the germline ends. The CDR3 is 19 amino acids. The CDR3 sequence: CASSPKPIQEGTTNEKLFF. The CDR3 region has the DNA TGTGCCAGCAGTCCAAAGCCCATACAGGAGGGCACAACTAATGAAAAACTGTTTTTT. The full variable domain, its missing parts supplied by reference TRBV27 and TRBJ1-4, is EAQVTQNPRYLITVTGKKLTVTCSQNMNHEYMSWYRQDPGLGLRQIYYSMNVEVTDKGDVPEGYKVSRKEKRNFPLILESPSPNQTSLYFCASSPKPIQEGTTNEKLFFGSGTQLSVL.

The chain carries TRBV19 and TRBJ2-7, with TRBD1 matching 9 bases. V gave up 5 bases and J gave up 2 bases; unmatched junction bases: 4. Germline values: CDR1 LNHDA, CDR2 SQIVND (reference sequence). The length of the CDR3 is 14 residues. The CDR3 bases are TGTGCCAGTAGTGTGGGACAGGGTCCCTACGAGCAGTACTTC. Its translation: CASSVGQGPYEQYF.

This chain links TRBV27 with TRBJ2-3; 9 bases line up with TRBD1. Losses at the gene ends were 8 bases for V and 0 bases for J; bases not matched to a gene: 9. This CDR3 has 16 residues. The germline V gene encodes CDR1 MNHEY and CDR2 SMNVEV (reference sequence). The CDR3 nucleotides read TGTGCCAGCGGAAACAGGGGGCCGACGAGCACAGATACGCAGTATTTT. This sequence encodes CASGNRGPTSTDTQYF.

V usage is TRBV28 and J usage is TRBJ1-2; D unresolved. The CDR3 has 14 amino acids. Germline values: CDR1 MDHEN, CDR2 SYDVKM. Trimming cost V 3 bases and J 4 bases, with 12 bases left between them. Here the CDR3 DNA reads TGTGCCAGCAGTTTCCATGGGTCCAGCTATGGCTACACCTTC. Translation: CASSFHGSSYGYTF.

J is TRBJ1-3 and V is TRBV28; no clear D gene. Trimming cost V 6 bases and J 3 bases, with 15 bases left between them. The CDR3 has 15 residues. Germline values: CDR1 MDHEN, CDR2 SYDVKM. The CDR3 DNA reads TGTGCCAGCAGGCCCGCGGGGATCGGTGGAAACACCATATATTTT. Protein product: CASRPAGIGGNTIYF.

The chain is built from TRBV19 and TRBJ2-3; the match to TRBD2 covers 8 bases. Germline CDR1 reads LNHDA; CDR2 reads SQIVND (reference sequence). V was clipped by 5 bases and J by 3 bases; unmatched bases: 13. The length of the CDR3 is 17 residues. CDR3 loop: CASSDLSGIQRTDTQYF. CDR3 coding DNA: TGTGCCAGTAGTGACCTTAGCGGGATACAGAGGACAGATACGCAGTATTTT.

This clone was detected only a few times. The CDR3 DNA follows: TGTGCCAGCAGCCGGGTGGGGGGCGGTTGGAATGAGCAGTTCTTC. Translating gives CASSRVGGGWNEQFF. The chain uses TRBV7-2 and TRBJ2-1, with D possibly being TRBD1 or TRBD2 (6 bases each). V was shortened by 5 bases and J by 7 bases, with 18 bases between the two germline ends. CDR3 size: 15 residues. CDR1 SGHTA and CDR2 FQGNSA come from the germline V gene.

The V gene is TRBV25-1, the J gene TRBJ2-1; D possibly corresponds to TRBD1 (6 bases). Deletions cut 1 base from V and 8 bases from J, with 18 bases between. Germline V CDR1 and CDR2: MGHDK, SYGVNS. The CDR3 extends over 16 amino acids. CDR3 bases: TGTGCCAGCAGTGAATGGGGCAGGGGCCTAACGGATGAGCAGTTCTTC. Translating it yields CASSEWGRGLTDEQFF.

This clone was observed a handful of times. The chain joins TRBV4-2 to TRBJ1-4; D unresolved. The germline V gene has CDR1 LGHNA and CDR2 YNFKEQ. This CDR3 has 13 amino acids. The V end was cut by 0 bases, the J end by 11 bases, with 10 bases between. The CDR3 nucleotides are TGTGCCAGCAGCCAAGATCTAAGATGGAAACTGTTTTTT. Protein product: CASSQDLRWKLFF.

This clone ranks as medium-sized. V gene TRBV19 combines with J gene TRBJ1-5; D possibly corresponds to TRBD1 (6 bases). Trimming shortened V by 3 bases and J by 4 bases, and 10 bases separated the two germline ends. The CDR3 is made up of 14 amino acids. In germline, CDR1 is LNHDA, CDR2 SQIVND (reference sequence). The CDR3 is CASSMVQGNQPQHF. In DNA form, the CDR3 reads TGTGCCAGTAGTATGGTACAGGGTAATCAGCCCCAGCATTTT.

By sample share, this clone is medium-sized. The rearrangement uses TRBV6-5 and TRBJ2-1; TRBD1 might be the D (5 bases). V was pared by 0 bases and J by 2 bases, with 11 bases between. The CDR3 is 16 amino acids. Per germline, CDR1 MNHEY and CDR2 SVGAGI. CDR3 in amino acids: CASSYSWSTAYNEQFF. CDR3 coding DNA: TGTGCCAGCAGTTACTCATGGTCGACAGCCTACAATGAGCAGTTCTTC.